This TCR beta chain appears in the sequencing data of a study of blood T cell repertoires in COVID-19. In the study overall: Samples of COVID-19 (acute and convalescent) were obtained from the United States, Italy and Spain. T cells, B-cell-depleted T cells, or PBMCs supplied cDNA or gDNA.

Per the authors' pipeline: The authors estimated nucleated cell counts from reference gene primer amplification. The assay was immunoSEQ multiplex PCR, and TCRdb's table has in-frame clones only and misses some. The V and J calls and clone size are taken from that table; D and trimming were inferred from the DNA. The sample yields roughly 220,000 clones, 80% seen once. Trimming removed 2 bases from V and 3 bases from J; junction bases left unmatched: 6. This CDR3 is built from 15 residues. Looked up from germline, CDR1 is SGHAT and CDR2 is FQNNGV. The receptor comes from a woman in her seventies with acute or convalescent COVID-19. Source material: peripheral blood. The chain recombines TRBV11-2 with TRBJ1-1, with 7 bases fitting TRBD1. CDR3 nucleotide sequence: TGTGCCAGCAGCTTAACGGGACAGAGTCACACTGAAGCTTTCTTT. This gives the protein CASSLTGQSHTEAFF.